A single T cell receptor beta chain is shown here with its context. The antigen is undetermined. A universal primer site was created by template switching, with the cDNA bearing unique molecular identifiers. TCRdb fed the 5' RACE reads into MiXCR, producing one record per CDR3 protein. The sample gives approximately 600,000 distinct CDR3 sequences, about 7% of which show up once; approximately 1.5% is in the top ten. Healthy Caucasian individuals made up all the donors. This sample was included in a study of identical twins. Notes on the study in general: Donors were not followed over many years; analysis was cross-sectional.

V lost 0 bases and J lost 5, with 13 bases in between. This CDR3 has 15 amino acids. Germline V gene lookup returns CDR1 LNHNV and CDR2 YYDKDF (reference sequence). This same sample was also taken into another study, of yellow fever vaccine responses in identical twins. That investigation notes: Reports say the vaccine T cell response in twins looked partly convergent and partly personalized.

The receptor comes from a woman aged 18-35 years in good health. Sequences were obtained from PBMCs. V and J are TRBV15 and TRBJ1-2, with D possibly being TRBD1 (5 bases). The CDR3 bases are TGTGCCACCAGCAGAGAGCGGGGGGAAGGTTATGGCTACACCTTC. It codes for CATSRERGEGYGYTF. The complete variable domain, with remaining parts taken from reference TRBV15 and TRBJ1-2, reads DAMVIQNPRYQVTQFGKPVTLSCSQTLNHNVMYWYQQKSSQAPKLLFHYYDKDFNNEADTPDNFQSRRPNTSFCFLDIRSPGLGDTAMYLCATSRERGEGYGYTFGSGTRLTVV.